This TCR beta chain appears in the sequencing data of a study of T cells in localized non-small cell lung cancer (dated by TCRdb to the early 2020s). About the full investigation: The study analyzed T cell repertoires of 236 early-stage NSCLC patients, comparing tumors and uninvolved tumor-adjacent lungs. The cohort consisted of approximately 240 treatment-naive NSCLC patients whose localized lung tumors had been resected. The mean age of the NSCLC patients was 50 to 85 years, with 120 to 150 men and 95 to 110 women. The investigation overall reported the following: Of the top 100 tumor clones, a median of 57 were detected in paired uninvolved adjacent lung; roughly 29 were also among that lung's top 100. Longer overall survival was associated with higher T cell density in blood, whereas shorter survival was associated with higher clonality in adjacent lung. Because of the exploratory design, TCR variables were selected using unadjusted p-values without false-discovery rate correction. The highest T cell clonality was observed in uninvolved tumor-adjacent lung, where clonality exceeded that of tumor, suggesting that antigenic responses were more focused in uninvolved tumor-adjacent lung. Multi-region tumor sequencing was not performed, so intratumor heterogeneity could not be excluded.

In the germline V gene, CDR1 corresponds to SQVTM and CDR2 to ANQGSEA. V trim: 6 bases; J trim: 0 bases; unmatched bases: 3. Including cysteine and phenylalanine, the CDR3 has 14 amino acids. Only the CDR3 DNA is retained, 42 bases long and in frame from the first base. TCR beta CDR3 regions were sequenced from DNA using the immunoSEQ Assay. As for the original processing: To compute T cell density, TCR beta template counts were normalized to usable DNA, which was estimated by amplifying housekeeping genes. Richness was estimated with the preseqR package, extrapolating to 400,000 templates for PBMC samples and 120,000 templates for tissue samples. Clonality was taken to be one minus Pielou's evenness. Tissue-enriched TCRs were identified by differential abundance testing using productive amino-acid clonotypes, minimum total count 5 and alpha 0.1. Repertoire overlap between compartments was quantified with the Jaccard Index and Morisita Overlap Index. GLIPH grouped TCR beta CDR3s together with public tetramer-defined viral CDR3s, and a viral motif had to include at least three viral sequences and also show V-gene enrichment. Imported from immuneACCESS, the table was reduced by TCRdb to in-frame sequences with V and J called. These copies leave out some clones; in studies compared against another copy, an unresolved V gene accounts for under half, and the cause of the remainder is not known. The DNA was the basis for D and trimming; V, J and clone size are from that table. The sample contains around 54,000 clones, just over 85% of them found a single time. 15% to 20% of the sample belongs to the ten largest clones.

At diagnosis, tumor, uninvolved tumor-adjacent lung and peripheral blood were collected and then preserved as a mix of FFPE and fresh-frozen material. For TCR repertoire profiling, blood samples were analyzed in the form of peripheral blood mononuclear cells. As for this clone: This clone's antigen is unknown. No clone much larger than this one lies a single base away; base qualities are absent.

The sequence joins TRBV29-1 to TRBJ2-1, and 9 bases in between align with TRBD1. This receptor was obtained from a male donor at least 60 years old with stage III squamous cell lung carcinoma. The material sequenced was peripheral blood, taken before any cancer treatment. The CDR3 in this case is CSVGQGSSYNEQFF. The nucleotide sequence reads TGCAGCGTCGGACAGGGGTCCTCCTACAATGAGCAGTTCTTC.